These T cell receptor beta chains were read from a single sample in a study of T cell responses to AZD1222 COVID-19 vaccine. Libraries were prepared by immunoSEQ multiplex PCR; TCRdb keeps only in-frame clonotypes and omits some of them. The sample lists tens of thousands of clones, 92% occurring once. The sample in question was peripheral blood, obtained 28 days after the second AZD1222 dose. Receptors originate from an adult who received the AZD1222 COVID-19 vaccine. CDR3s include the opening cysteine and the closing phenylalanine or tryptophan. The D gene is left open where the match is weak. Rows give clone size only sometimes, using once, few, many, or a class for an expanded clone.

TRBV19	.	.	TRBJ2-5	TGTGCCAGTAGTTGGGGATCGGAGACCCAGTACTTC	CASSWGSETQYF
TRBV18	.	.	TRBJ2-2	TGTGCCAGCTCACCGAGCGGGCCCCTCCGTGGGCTGTTTTTT	CASSPSGPLRGLFF
TRBV7-8	.	once	TRBJ1-1	TGTGCCAGCAGCTCGGCCGGGACACACCTCCTTGAAGCTTTCTTT	CASSSAGTHLLEAFF
TRBV29-1	.	.	TRBJ2-3	TGCAGCGGGGCTCAGAGCGGCACAGATACGCAGTATTTT	CSGAQSGTDTQYF
TRBV4-1	.	.	TRBJ1-5	TGCGCCAGCAGCCGCGAGACCGGACAGCCCAATCAGCCCCAGCATTTT	CASSRETGQPNQPQHF
TRBV18	.	.	TRBJ1-5	TGTGCCAGCTCGCCGACCGAGAGCAATCAGCCCCAGCATTTT	CASSPTESNQPQHF
TRBV11-2	.	.	TRBJ2-5	TGTGCCAGCAGCTTCCTGACAAATCCTCCGACTCGCTCCCAGACCCAGTACTTC	CASSFLTNPPTRSQTQYF
TRBV5-4	TRBD1	.	TRBJ1-2	TGTGCCAGCAGCTTGGAACAGGGGATGTCCTATGGCTACACCTTC	CASSLEQGMSYGYTF
TRBV24-1	TRBD2	.	TRBJ2-1	TGTGCCACCAGTGATTTGCATGCTAGCGGGAGAGGCGAGCAGTTCTTC	CATSDLHASGRGEQFF
TRBV29-1	.	.	TRBJ1-2	TGCAGCGTTGAAGATCTTACCGAAGGCTATGGCTACACCTTC	CSVEDLTEGYGYTF
TRBV5-4	.	few	TRBJ1-4	TGTGCCAGCAGCTTAGGGACGGAAAAACTGTTTTTT	CASSLGTEKLFF
TRBV7-8	.	.	TRBJ1-1	TGTGCCAGCAGCTTAGGTAAAGGGCGATTGACTGAAGCTTTCTTT	CASSLGKGRLTEAFF
TRBV30	.	.	TRBJ2-7	TGTGCCTGGAGTGCCTATTGGGGGGACGAGCAGTACTTC	CAWSAYWGDEQYF
TRBV6-5	.	few	TRBJ1-2	TGTGCCAGCAGCGCGGCGGGGGATGGCTACACCTTC	CASSAAGDGYTF
TRBV5-1	TRBD2	.	TRBJ2-3	TGCGCCAGCAGCTTGGAGGGACTAGCGTCAGATACGCAGTATTTT	CASSLEGLASDTQYF
TRBV3-1/TRBV3-2	.	.	TRBJ1-1	TGTGCCAGCAGCCAAGATACGGTAATCGCTGAAGCTTTCTTT	CASSQDTVIAEAFF
TRBV2	TRBD1	.	TRBJ1-4	TGTGCCAGCCTGACAGGGGTTGCAACTAATGAAAAACTGTTTTTT	CASLTGVATNEKLFF
TRBV5-6	.	.	TRBJ2-7	TGTGCCAGCAGCCCGGGGGCCTTCACCTACGAGCAGTACTTC	CASSPGAFTYEQYF
TRBV14	.	.	TRBJ2-4	TGTGCCAGCAGCCAAGAGTTAGCCAAAAACATTCAGTACTTC	CASSQELAKNIQYF
TRBV20-1	TRBD2	few	TRBJ2-1	TGCAGTGCTAGTTATGGGACTAGCGGGAGTTTTGGCAGGTCAAATGAGCAGTTCTTC	CSASYGTSGSFGRSNEQFF
TRBV19	.	.	TRBJ2-3	TGTGCCACCTCTCCGGGCGGCTCTTTCACAGATACGCAGTATTTT	CATSPGGSFTDTQYF
TRBV4-2	TRBD2	.	TRBJ2-4	TGTGCCAGCAGCCAGCGCACAGGGGCCCCACTAGCGGGAGGGCCAACCAAAAACATTCAGTACTTC	CASSQRTGAPLAGGPTKNIQYF
TRBV13	TRBD1	.	TRBJ1-6	TGTGCCAGCAGCGAGGACAGGGAAAATTCACCCCTCCACTTT	CASSEDRENSPLHF
TRBV24-1	.	once	TRBJ2-5	TGTGCCACCAGTGCGCCGGGGCTGGAGACCCAGTACTTC	CATSAPGLETQYF
TRBV6-5	.	.	TRBJ2-1	TGTGCCAGCAGTCCGAATCGGGCGGATGAGCAGTTCTTC	CASSPNRADEQFF
TRBV6-2/TRBV6-3	.	.	TRBJ2-7	TGTGCCAGCAGCATAAGACAGAGTACAACCTACGAGCAGTACTTC	CASSIRQSTTYEQYF
TRBV5-1	TRBD1	.	TRBJ1-6	TGCGCCAGCAGCGCCCGGACAGGGGACAATTCACCCCTCCACTTT	CASSARTGDNSPLHF
TRBV6-5	.	medium-sized	TRBJ1-2	TGTGCCAGCAGTTCCAGTGAATTTAACTATGGCTACACCTTC	CASSSSEFNYGYTF
TRBV10-3	.	.	TRBJ2-1	TGTGCCACCTCTAGTGCCGATGAGCAGTTCTTC	CATSSADEQFF
TRBV6-5	.	.	TRBJ1-1	TGTGCCAGCAGTTCCTCAGGTGAAGCTTTCTTT	CASSSSGEAFF
TRBV30	.	.	TRBJ2-3	TGTGCCCAAGGAAGGGGCCGGGTACACACGGATACGCAGTATTTT	CAQGRGRVHTDTQYF
TRBV30	.	once	TRBJ1-3	TGTGCCAGAGGTAGCTCTGGAAACACCATATATTTT	CARGSSGNTIYF
TRBV30	TRBD2	.	TRBJ2-7	TGTGCCTGGACCGCTAGCGGGAGGTACGAGCAGTACTTC	CAWTASGRYEQYF
TRBV20-1	TRBD1	.	TRBJ1-5	TGCAGTGCTAGTCTTCGGACAGGGGATTCCCCCCAGCATTTT	CSASLRTGDSPQHF
TRBV20-1	.	once	TRBJ1-5	TGCAGTGCTAGTTTAGGGTACGTAATACAGCCCCAGCATTTT	CSASLGYVIQPQHF
TRBV3-1/TRBV3-2	.	.	TRBJ2-1	TGTGCCAGCAGCCAAGGAGGCGGCTCCTACAATGAGCAGTTCTTC	CASSQGGGSYNEQFF
TRBV24-1	.	.	TRBJ2-3	TGTGCCACCAGTGATTTGTGGGGACATACGCAGTATTTT	CATSDLWGHTQYF
TRBV5-6	.	.	TRBJ1-1	TGTGCCAGCAGCCGGATGGGGTGGGCTGAAGCTTTCTTT	CASSRMGWAEAFF
TRBV5-1	TRBD1	.	TRBJ2-3	TGCGCCAGCACCCGGGACAGAAGAACAGATACGCAGTATTTT	CASTRDRRTDTQYF
TRBV12-5	TRBD1	.	TRBJ2-7	TGTGCTAGTGGTCCCCGACAGGGCACCTACGAGCAGTACTTC	CASGPRQGTYEQYF
TRBV28	.	.	TRBJ1-5	TGTGCCAGCAGTTCCCGTGTCAGGGTGGGGAGCCAGCCCCAGCATTTT	CASSSRVRVGSQPQHF
TRBV4-1	TRBD2	.	TRBJ2-4	TGCGCCAGCAGCCACCCGGGACTAGTCGAAAACATTCAGTACTTC	CASSHPGLVENIQYF
TRBV6-6	.	once	TRBJ1-1	TGTGCCAGCAGTTATGGGGCAGAAGCTTTCTTT	CASSYGAEAFF
TRBV6-2/TRBV6-3	.	once	TRBJ1-2	TGTGCCAGCAGTTGGTCACAGGGTTATGGCTACACCTTC	CASSWSQGYGYTF